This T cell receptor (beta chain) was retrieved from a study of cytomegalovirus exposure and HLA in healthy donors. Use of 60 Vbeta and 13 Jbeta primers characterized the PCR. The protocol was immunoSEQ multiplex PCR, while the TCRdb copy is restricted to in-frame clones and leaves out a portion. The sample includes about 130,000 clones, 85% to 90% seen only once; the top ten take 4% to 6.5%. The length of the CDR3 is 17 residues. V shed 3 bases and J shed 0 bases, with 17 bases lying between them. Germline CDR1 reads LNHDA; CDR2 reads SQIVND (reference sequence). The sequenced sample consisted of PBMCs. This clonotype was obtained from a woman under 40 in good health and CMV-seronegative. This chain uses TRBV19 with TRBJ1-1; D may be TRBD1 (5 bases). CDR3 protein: CASSMSWGSLVNTEAFF. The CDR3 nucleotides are TGTGCCAGTAGTATGTCGTGGGGCAGCCTCGTGAACACTGAAGCTTTCTTT.